Each of the 7 T cell receptor beta chains below was sequenced from the same sample in a study of shared clonotypes between healthy human individuals. Assay: immunoSEQ multiplex PCR; the TCRdb copy retains only in-frame clones and omits some. The sample shows approximately 650,000 clones, about 95% of them seen only once. Terminally differentiated effector memory CD45RA+ cells were excluded by CCR7 positive selection of CD45RO-negative cells. The source material was naive CD8+ T cells sorted from blood. The receptors come from a woman in her 30s in good health.

This clone was found once. The chain joins TRBV6-5 to TRBJ1-1, with TRBD1 as a possible D gene (6 bases). The length of the CDR3 is 15 residues. The V and J ends lost 6 bases and 4 bases respectively, with 18 bases between them. Germline CDR1 and CDR2: MNHEY and SVGAGI. This CDR3 is CASSSLGGLSTEAFF. DNA of the CDR3: TGTGCCAGCAGCTCTCTGGGGGGGCTTAGCACTGAAGCTTTCTTT.

The gene calls are TRBV4-1 and TRBJ2-3, with 11 bases lining up with TRBD2. The trim removed 1 base at V and 5 bases at J, leaving 8 bases unmatched. Germline V lookup: CDR1 MGHRA, CDR2 YSYEKL. The CDR3 has 17 residues. DNA of the CDR3: TGCGCCAGCAGCCAAGGTCTAGCGGGAGGCCAGGGAGATACGCAGTATTTT. Protein product: CASSQGLAGGQGDTQYF.

Notes on this clone: Within the sample, other DNA sequences also encode this same CDR3. This chain links TRBV19 with TRBJ2-1; perhaps TRBD2 as D (6 bases). The V end lost 5 bases, the J end lost 2 bases, and 7 bases lay between the germline ends. The germline V gene encodes CDR1 LNHDA and CDR2 SQIVND (reference sequence). The CDR3 contains 13 residues. CDR3 coding DNA: TGTGCCAGTAGTCCTAGCGCCTACAATGAGCAGTTCTTC. Encoded protein: CASSPSAYNEQFF.

The chain combines TRBV2 with TRBJ1-3; tentatively, D is TRBD1 (6 bases). V lost 4 bases to trimming and J lost 2 bases, with 21 bases between them. This CDR3 is built from 18 residues. Germline V gene lookup returns CDR1 SNHLY and CDR2 FYNNEI. CDR3 DNA: TGTGCCAGCAGTGCCTGGAGGGTTACAGGGTGGACTGGAAACACCATATATTTT. This encodes CASSAWRVTGWTGNTIYF.

The chain recombines TRBV2 with TRBJ1-5; the match to TRBD1 covers 10 bases. This CDR3 has 15 residues. Looked up from germline, CDR1 is SNHLY and CDR2 is FYNNEI. V was pared by 6 bases and J by 6 bases, with 8 bases of the junction left unmatched. CDR3 sequence reads: CASRTRQGAGQPQHF. The CDR3 DNA is TGTGCCAGCAGGACGCGACAGGGGGCTGGTCAGCCCCAGCATTTT.

The genes are TRBV2 and TRBJ1-5; a weak D match, TRBD1 (5 bases). This CDR3 contains 14 residues. Trimming pared 4 bases from V and 8 bases from J, leaving 15 bases between. The V gene's germline CDR1 is SNHLY and CDR2 FYNNEI. The CDR3 DNA follows: TGTGCCAGCAGTGGGTTCCCAGGGATGGAGCCCCAGCATTTT. It translates to CASSGFPGMEPQHF.

In this sample, this clone turned up once. The chain employs TRBV28 and TRBJ2-5; D unclear. V was shortened by 6 bases and J by 0 bases, with 14 bases between the two germline ends. Germline-derived CDR1 and CDR2 are MDHEN and SYDVKM. The CDR3 covers 15 residues. The CDR3 DNA follows: TGTGCCAGCAGACGTAACCTAGAATACCAAGAGACCCAGTACTTC. Amino acids: CASRRNLEYQETQYF. Full variable domain (missing parts from reference TRBV28 and TRBJ2-5): DVKVTQSSRYLVKRTGEKVFLECVQDMDHENMFWYRQDPGLGLRLIYFSYDVKMKEKGDIPEGYSVSREKKERFSLILESASTNQTSMYLCASRRNLEYQETQYFGPGTRLLVL.